This entry lists 15 T cell receptor beta chains sequenced from one sample in a study of response to subunit inactivated influenza vaccine. TCRdb fed the RT-PCR reads into MiXCR, producing one record per CDR3 protein. The sample has around 760,000 distinct CDR3 sequences, about 15% seen once. Sequencing was performed on PBMCs from blood, taken 14 to 15 days before vaccination. These receptors were taken from a man aged 50 to 60 who received an inactivated influenza vaccine.

This clonotype was found a few times. The chain employs TRBV7-2 and TRBJ2-5, with TRBD1 matching 8 bases. CDR1 SGHTA and CDR2 FQGNSA come from the germline V gene. CDR3 length equals 14 residues. Losses at the gene ends were 5 bases for V and 5 bases for J; bases not matched to a gene: 7. The CDR3 loop reads CASSNTGGRETQYF. In DNA form, the CDR3 reads TGTGCCAGCAGCAACACAGGGGGGCGGGAGACCCAGTACTTC.

The V call is TRBV29-1, the J call TRBJ2-1; 10 bases fit TRBD1. V shed 5 bases and J 9 bases; nucleotides not matched to a gene: 10. Germline lookup yields CDR1 SQVTM and CDR2 ANQGSEA. The CDR3 contains 14 residues. The CDR3 DNA follows: TGCAGCGTTTTAGACCGGGACAGGGGTACTGAGCAGTTCTTC. Its protein is CSVLDRDRGTEQFF.

Notes on this clonotype: A read error may be the cause here, since a much bigger clone is one base away. Lacking the conserved final phenylalanine or tryptophan, this CDR3 likely reflects a read error. The chain is built from TRBV5-1 and TRBJ1-1, with D possibly being TRBD1 (5 bases). Germline loops: CDR1 SGHRS, CDR2 YFSETQ. The CDR3 totals 16 residues. V lost 0 bases and J lost 0, with 12 bases in between. CDR3 in amino acids: CASSLEQASMNTEAFI. CDR3 nucleotides: TGCGCCAGCAGCTTGGAACAGGCCTCCATGAACACTGAAGCTTTCATT.

The gene calls are TRBV12-3 or TRBV12-4 and TRBJ2-1; D is perhaps TRBD2 (6 bases). V shed 5 bases and J shed 8 bases, with 22 bases lying between them. The CDR3 has 16 amino acids. The CDR3 nucleotides are TGTGCCAGCAGTCCTCCTCGAAGGGGCCCGGGGGATGAGCAGTTCTTC. Its protein is CASSPPRRGPGDEQFF.

This clonotype occurred a few times. This chain joins TRBV5-1 and TRBJ2-7; TRBD1 matches at 7 bases. V was clipped by 4 bases and J by 3 bases; unmatched bases: 7. The CDR3 runs to 14 residues. Germline values: CDR1 SGHRS, CDR2 YFSETQ. This CDR3 is CASSRTTGIYEQYF. CDR3 nucleotide sequence: TGCGCCAGCAGCAGGACGACAGGGATCTACGAGCAGTACTTC.

This clonotype was counted between two and nine times. The J gene is TRBJ2-7, the V gene TRBV6-2 or TRBV6-3, with D possibly TRBD1 on 6 matching bases. The CDR3 has 13 residues. V lost 4 bases, J lost 3 bases, and 10 bases lay in between. Per germline, CDR1 MNHEY and CDR2 SVGEGT. CDR3 nucleotide sequence: TGTGCCAGCAGTTTGGGGGCGCGCTACGAGCAGTACTTC. It translates to CASSLGARYEQYF.

There are many counts of this clonotype. In DNA, the CDR3 is TGCAGTGCTAGGGCCCTCCGCAGCACAGATACGCAGTATTTT. Its protein product is CSARALRSTDTQYF. The chain combines TRBV20-1 with TRBJ2-3; D remains unclear. The V and J ends lost 3 bases and 0 bases respectively, with 10 bases between them. The V gene's germline CDR1 is DFQATT and CDR2 SNEGSKA (reference sequence). The CDR3 loop spans 14 amino acids.

This clonotype was recorded at least ten times. This chain joins TRBV12-3 or TRBV12-4 and TRBJ2-1; 7 positions agree with TRBD1. Unmatched junction bases numbered 7, after V lost 4 bases and J lost 4 bases. CDR3 size: 15 residues. CDR3 in DNA: TGTGCCAGCAGTTCCCTAGGGACAGCTTACAATGAGCAGTTCTTC. Protein product: CASSSLGTAYNEQFF.

The rearrangement joins TRBV6-2 or TRBV6-3 to TRBJ2-1; 8 bases match TRBD1. The CDR3 length is 14 residues. The ends lost 6 bases at V and 6 bases at J; junction bases unmatched: 7. Germline V gives CDR1 MNHEY, CDR2 SVGEGT. CDR3 sequence reads: CASRPRGPGNEQFF. CDR3 coding DNA: TGTGCCAGCAGGCCCAGGGGGCCGGGCAATGAGCAGTTCTTC.

This clonotype was seen only a few times. The V call is TRBV12-3 or TRBV12-4, the J call TRBJ1-3; no clear D. This CDR3 has 14 residues. Trimming took 5 bases from V and 6 from J, leaving 14 bases between them. The CDR3 bases are TGTGCCAGCAGTCCACGGACCCTGGAAAACACCATATATTTT. Translated, it gives CASSPRTLENTIYF.

The genes are TRBV9 and TRBJ2-5; D not certain. V lost 0 bases and J 1 base, leaving 10 bases between the germline ends. Germline-derived CDR1 and CDR2 are SGDLS and YYNGEE. The CDR3 extends over 15 amino acids. The chain's CDR3 is CASSVGPSIQETQYF. Written as DNA, the CDR3 is TGTGCCAGCAGCGTAGGTCCCAGCATCCAAGAGACCCAGTACTTC.

The chain joins TRBV7-8 to TRBJ1-1; D ambiguous. The V end lost 5 bases, the J end lost 0 bases, and 7 bases lay between the germline ends. The CDR3 has 13 amino acids. Germline V lookup: CDR1 SGHVS, CDR2 FQNEAQ. The CDR3 loop reads CASSGMMNTEAFF. The CDR3 bases are TGTGCCAGCAGCGGTATGATGAACACTGAAGCTTTCTTT.

The V call is TRBV10-3, the J call TRBJ1-5; tentative D call: TRBD1 (5 bases). Germline V gene lookup returns CDR1 ENHRY and CDR2 SYGVKD. The length of the CDR3 is 13 residues. Trimming pared 2 bases from V and 4 bases from J, leaving 6 bases between. CDR3 in amino acids: CAISERGNQPQHF. CDR3 DNA: TGTGCCATCAGTGAGCGGGGGAATCAGCCCCAGCATTTT.

This chain links TRBV7-9 with TRBJ2-1, with 9 bases that match TRBD1. There are 14 residues in the CDR3. Trimming removed 5 bases from V and 3 bases from J; junction bases left unmatched: 2. Germline lookup yields CDR1 SEHNR and CDR2 FQNEAQ (reference sequence). CDR3 DNA: TGTGCCAGCAGCAGACAGGGGGTCTACAATGAGCAGTTCTTC. The encoded protein is CASSRQGVYNEQFF.

This clonotype was recorded a few times. The rearrangement links TRBV5-1 to TRBJ2-7; D is unresolved. The CDR3 totals 14 residues. Trimming took 2 bases from V and 3 from J, leaving 12 bases between them. Germline V CDR1 and CDR2: SGHRS, YFSETQ. CDR3 loop: CASSFGDGSYEQYF. The CDR3 DNA sequence: TGCGCCAGCAGCTTTGGTGACGGTAGCTACGAGCAGTACTTC.